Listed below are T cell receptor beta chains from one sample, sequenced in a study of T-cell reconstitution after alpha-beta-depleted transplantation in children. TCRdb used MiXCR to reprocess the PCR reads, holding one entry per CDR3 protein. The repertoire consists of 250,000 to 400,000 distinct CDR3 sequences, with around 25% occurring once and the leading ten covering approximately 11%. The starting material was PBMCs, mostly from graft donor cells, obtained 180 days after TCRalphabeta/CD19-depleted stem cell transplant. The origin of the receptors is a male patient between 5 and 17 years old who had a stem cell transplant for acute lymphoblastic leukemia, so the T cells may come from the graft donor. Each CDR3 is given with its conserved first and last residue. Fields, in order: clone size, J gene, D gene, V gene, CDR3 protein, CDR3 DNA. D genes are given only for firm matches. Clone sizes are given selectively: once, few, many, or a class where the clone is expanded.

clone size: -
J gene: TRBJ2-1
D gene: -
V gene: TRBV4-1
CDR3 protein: CASSQEDPLVPDSYNEQFF
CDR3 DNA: TGCGCCAGCAGCCAAGAAGACCCCTTGGTCCCGGACTCCTACAATGAGCAGTTCTTC

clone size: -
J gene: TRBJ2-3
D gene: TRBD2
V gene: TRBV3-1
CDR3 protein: CASSQAPGLTQYF
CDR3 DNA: TGTGCCAGCAGCCAGGCCCCGGGACTAACGCAGTATTTT

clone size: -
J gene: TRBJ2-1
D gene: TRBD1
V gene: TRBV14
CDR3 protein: CASSHRQGIPSSYNEQFF
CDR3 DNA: TGTGCCAGCAGCCACAGACAGGGAATCCCCAGCTCCTACAATGAGCAGTTCTTC

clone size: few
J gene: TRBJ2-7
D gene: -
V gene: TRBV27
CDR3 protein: CASSLSPGHEQYF
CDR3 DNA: TGTGCCAGCAGTTTATCCCCAGGACACGAGCAGTACTTC

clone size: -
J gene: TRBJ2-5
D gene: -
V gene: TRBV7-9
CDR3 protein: CASSRGLLKETQYF
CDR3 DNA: TGTGCCAGCAGTAGAGGACTACTCAAAGAGACCCAGTACTTC

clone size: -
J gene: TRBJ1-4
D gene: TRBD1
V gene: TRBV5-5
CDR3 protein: CASSLPQGTANEKLFF
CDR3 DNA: TGTGCCAGCAGCTTGCCACAGGGGACGGCTAATGAAAAACTGTTTTTT

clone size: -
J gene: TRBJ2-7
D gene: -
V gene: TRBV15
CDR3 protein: CATSRGPGLDEQYF
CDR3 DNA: TGTGCCACCAGCCGCGGGCCTGGGTTGGACGAGCAGTACTTC

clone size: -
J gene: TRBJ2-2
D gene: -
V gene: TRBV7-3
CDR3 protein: CASSTFMGAGELFF
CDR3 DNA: TGTGCCAGCAGCACCTTCATGGGGGCCGGGGAGCTGTTTTTT

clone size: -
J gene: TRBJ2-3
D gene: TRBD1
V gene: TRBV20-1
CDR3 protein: CSAGDRGRTDTQYF
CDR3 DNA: TGCAGTGCTGGGGACAGGGGGCGGACAGATACGCAGTATTTT

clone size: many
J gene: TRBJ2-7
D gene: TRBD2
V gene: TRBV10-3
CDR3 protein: CAISGTSGLYEQYF
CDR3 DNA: TGTGCCATCAGCGGGACTAGCGGACTCTACGAGCAGTACTTC

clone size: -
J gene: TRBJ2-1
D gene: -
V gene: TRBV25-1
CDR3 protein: CAILVLHNEQFF
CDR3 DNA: TGTGCGATATTGGTACTACACAATGAGCAGTTCTTC

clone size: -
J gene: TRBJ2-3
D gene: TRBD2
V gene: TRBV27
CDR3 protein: CASSFWDSVTSGRDTQYF
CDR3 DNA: TGTGCCAGCAGTTTTTGGGACAGCGTGACTAGCGGAAGAGATACGCAGTATTTT

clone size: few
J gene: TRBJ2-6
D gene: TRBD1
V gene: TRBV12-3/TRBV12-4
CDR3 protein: CASSTGIPSGANVLTF
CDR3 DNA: TGTGCCAGCTCGACAGGGATACCCTCTGGGGCCAACGTCCTGACTTTC

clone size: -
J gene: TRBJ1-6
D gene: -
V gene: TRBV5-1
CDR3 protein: CASSLDPGRNSPLHF
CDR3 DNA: TGCGCCAGCAGCTTGGACCCCGGGCGGAATTCACCCCTCCACTTT

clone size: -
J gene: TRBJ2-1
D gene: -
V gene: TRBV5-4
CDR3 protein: CASSPDWNEQFF
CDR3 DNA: TGTGCCAGCAGCCCCGACTGGAATGAGCAGTTCTTC

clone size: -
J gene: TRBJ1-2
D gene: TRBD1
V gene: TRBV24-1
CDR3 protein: CATSDTGGVGYTF
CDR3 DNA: TGTGCCACCAGTGACACAGGGGGAGTGGGCTACACCTTC

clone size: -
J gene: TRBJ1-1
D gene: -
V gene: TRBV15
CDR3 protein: CATSRDRRGTEAFF
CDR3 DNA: TGTGCCACCAGCAGAGATAGGAGGGGCACTGAAGCTTTCTTT

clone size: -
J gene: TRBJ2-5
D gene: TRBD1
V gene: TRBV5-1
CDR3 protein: CASSLATGGIQETQYF
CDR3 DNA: TGCGCCAGCAGCTTGGCGACAGGGGGGATCCAAGAGACCCAGTACTTC

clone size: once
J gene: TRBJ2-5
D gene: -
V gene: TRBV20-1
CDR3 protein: CSARSARGRKTTQYF
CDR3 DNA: TGCAGTGCTAGGTCGGCGCGGGGGCGGAAGACGACCCAGTACTTC

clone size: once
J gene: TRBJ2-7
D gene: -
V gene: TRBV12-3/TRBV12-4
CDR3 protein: CASSSFTEYEQYF
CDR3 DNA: TGTGCCAGCAGTTCCTTTACAGAGTACGAGCAGTACTTC

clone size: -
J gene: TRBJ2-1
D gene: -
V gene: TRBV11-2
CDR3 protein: CASSSLRYNEQFF
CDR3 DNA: TGTGCCAGCAGCTCACTACGCTACAATGAGCAGTTCTTC

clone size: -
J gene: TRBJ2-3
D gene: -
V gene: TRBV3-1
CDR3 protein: CASSQVGLSTDTQYF
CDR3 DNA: TGTGCCAGCAGCCAAGTAGGACTGAGCACAGATACGCAGTATTTT

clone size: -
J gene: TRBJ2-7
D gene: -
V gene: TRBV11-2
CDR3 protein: CASSLAAGASSYEQYF
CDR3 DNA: TGTGCCAGCAGCTTAGCCGCGGGTGCAAGCTCCTACGAGCAGTACTTC

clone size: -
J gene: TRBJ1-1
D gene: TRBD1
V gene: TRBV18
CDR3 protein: CASSRPDRGPKNTEAFF
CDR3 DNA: TGTGCCAGCTCAAGACCGGACAGGGGGCCGAAGAACACTGAAGCTTTCTTT

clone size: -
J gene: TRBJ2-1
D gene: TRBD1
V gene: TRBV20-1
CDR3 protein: CSAYKDSLGQINEQFF
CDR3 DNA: TGCAGTGCCTACAAGGATAGTTTGGGACAGATCAATGAGCAGTTCTTC

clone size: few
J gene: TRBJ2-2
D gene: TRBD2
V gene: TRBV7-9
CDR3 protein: CASSGGLAGEDTGELFF
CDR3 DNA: TGTGCCAGCAGCGGGGGACTAGCGGGAGAGGACACCGGGGAGCTGTTTTTT

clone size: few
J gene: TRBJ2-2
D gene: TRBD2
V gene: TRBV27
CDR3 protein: CASSFPSGSNTGELFF
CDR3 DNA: TGTGCCAGCAGTTTCCCTAGCGGATCGAACACCGGGGAGCTGTTTTTT

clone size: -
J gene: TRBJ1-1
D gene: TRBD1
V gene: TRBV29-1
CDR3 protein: CSVDARGPWGTEAFF
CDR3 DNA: TGCAGCGTTGACGCCAGGGGGCCTTGGGGCACTGAAGCTTTCTTT

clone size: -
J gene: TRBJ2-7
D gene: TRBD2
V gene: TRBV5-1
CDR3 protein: CASSLALAGFSYEQYF
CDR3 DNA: TGCGCCAGCAGCTTGGCTCTAGCGGGATTCTCCTACGAGCAGTACTTC

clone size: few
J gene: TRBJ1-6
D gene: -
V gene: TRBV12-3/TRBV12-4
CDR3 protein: CASSPIGGISYNSPLHF
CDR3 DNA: TGTGCCAGCAGCCCGATAGGGGGAATCTCCTATAATTCACCCCTCCACTTT

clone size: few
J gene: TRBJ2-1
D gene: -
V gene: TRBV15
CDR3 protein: CATSLPRALGFHEQFF
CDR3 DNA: TGTGCCACCAGCCTCCCCCGGGCCCTGGGTTTCCATGAGCAGTTCTTC

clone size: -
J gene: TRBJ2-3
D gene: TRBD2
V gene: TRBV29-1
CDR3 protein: CSVNPRDYSTQYF
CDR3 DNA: TGCAGCGTTAACCCCCGGGACTACTCTACGCAGTATTTT

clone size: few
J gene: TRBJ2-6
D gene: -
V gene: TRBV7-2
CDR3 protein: CASSLAWQLNVLTF
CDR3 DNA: TGTGCCAGCAGCTTAGCGTGGCAGTTGAACGTCCTGACTTTC

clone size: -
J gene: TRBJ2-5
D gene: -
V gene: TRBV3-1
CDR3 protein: CASSQDRRYQETQYF
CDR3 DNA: TGTGCCAGCAGCCAAGATCGACGGTACCAAGAGACCCAGTACTTC

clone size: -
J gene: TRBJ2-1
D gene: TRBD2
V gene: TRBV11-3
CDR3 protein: CASSESGTSGVYEQFF
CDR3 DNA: TGTGCCAGCAGCGAATCCGGGACTAGCGGGGTATATGAGCAGTTCTTC

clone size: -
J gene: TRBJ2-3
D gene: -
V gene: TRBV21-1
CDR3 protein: CASSGRFTDTQYF
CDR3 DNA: TGTGCCAGCAGCGGGCGGTTCACAGATACGCAGTATTTT

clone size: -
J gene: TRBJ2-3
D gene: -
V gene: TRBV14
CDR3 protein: CASSLSPSQGGVTDTQYF
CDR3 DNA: TGTGCCAGCAGCCTTTCCCCCTCTCAAGGAGGGGTCACAGATACGCAGTATTTT

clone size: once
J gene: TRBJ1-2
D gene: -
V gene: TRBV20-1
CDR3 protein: CSPRRTNGYTF
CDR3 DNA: TGCAGTCCCCGACGGACAAATGGCTACACCTTC

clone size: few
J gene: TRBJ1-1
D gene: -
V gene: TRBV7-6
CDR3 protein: CASSRQMNTEAFF
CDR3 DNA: TGTGCCAGCAGCCGACAGATGAACACTGAAGCTTTCTTT

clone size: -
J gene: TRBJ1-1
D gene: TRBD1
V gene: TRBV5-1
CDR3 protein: CASSLPPGQSTNTEAFF
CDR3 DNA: TGCGCCAGCAGCTTGCCCCCGGGACAGAGCACGAACACTGAAGCTTTCTTT

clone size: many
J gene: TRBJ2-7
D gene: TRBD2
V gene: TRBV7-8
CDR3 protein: CASSRSGRAVYEQYF
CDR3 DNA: TGTGCCAGCAGTCGTAGCGGGAGGGCCGTCTACGAGCAGTACTTC

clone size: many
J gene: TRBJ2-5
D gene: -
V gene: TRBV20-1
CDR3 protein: CSAGRQQETQYF
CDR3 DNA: TGCAGTGCTGGGAGACAGCAAGAGACCCAGTACTTC

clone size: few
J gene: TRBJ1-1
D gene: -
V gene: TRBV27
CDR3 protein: CASSPLLNTEAFF
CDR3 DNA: TGTGCCAGCAGTCCGCTTTTGAACACTGAAGCTTTCTTT

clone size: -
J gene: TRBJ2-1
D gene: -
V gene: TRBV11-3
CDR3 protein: CASSLDANYNEQFF
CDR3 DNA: TGTGCCAGCAGCTTAGACGCGAACTACAATGAGCAGTTCTTC

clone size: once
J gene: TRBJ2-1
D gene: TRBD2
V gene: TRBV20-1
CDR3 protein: CSATHYITGTSGRGEQFF
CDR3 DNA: TGCAGTGCTACTCATTATATAACCGGGACTAGCGGGAGGGGTGAGCAGTTCTTC

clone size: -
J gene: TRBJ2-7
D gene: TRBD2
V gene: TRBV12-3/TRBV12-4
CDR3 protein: CASATSGRHEQYF
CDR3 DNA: TGTGCCAGCGCGACTAGCGGGAGGCACGAGCAGTACTTC

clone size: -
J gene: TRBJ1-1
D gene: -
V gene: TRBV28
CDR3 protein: CASSLSGEGTFF
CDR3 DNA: TGTGCCAGCAGTCTGTCGGGGGAAGGGACTTTCTTT

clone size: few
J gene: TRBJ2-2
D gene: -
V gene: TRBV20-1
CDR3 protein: CSVPNRFYTGELFF
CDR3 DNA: TGCAGTGTACCAAACCGGTTTTACACCGGGGAGCTGTTTTTT

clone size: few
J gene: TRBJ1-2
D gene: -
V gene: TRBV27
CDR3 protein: CASSSPYARSLGGYTF
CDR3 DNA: TGTGCCAGCAGTTCCCCCTATGCCCGCTCCCTAGGTGGCTACACCTTC

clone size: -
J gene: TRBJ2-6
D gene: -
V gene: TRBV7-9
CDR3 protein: CASSHPSGANVLTF
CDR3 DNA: TGTGCCAGCAGCCATCCTAGTGGGGCCAACGTCCTGACTTTC

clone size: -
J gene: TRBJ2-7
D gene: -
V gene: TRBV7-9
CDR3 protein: CASSLAKTGYGYEQYF
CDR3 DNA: TGTGCCAGCAGCTTAGCGAAAACAGGGTATGGTTACGAGCAGTACTTC

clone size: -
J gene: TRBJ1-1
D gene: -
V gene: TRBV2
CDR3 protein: CARIMTAEAFF
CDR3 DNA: TGTGCCAGAATCATGACAGCTGAAGCTTTCTTT

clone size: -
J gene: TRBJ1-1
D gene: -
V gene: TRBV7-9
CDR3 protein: CASSFGAFF
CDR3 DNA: TGTGCCAGCAGCTTCGGAGCTTTCTTT

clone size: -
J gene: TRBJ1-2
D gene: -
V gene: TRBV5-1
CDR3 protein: CASSLAAGSSYGYTF
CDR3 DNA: TGCGCCAGCAGCTTGGCGGCAGGGAGTAGTTATGGCTACACCTTC

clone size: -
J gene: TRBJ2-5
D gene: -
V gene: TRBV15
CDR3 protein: CATSRDFAFNQETQYF
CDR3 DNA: TGTGCCACCAGCAGAGATTTTGCGTTTAACCAAGAGACCCAGTACTTC

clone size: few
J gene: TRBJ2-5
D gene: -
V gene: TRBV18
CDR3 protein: CASSPDPPGGTQYF
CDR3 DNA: TGTGCCAGCTCACCAGATCCACCCGGAGGGACCCAGTACTTC

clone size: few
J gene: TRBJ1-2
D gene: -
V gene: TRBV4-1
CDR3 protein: CASSQVQGFSGGYTF
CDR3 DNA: TGCGCCAGCAGCCAAGTCCAGGGGTTTAGTGGTGGCTACACCTTC

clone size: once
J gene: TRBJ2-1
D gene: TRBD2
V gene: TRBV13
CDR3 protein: CASSLNRLAGVGHEQFF
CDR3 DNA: TGTGCCAGCAGCCTAAACCGACTAGCGGGAGTGGGCCATGAGCAGTTCTTC

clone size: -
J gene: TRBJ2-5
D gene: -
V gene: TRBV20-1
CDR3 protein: CSARPTGEGTQYF
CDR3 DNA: TGCAGTGCTAGACCGACAGGGGAGGGGACCCAGTACTTC